Below are 22 T cell receptor beta chains sequenced from a single sample in a study of graft-versus-host responses after intestinal transplantation. Their specific antigens are unknown. TCRdb's table, derived via immunoSEQ multiplex PCR, lists solely in-frame clones and lacks some. The sample lists about 90,000 clones; 85% to 95% were seen once. Sequences were derived from unstimulated CD8+ T cells sorted from spleen or lymph node cells, sampled before transplant. The source is a human donor who was the organ donor for an intestinal transplant.

V usage is TRBV10-1 and J usage is TRBJ2-7; D might be TRBD1 (5 bases). Germline CDR1 and CDR2: WNHNN and SYGVQD (reference sequence). Trimming pared 4 bases from V and 2 bases from J, leaving 12 bases between. This CDR3 region has 14 residues. The CDR3 sequence: CASSVGPSTYEQYF. The CDR3 bases are TGCGCCAGCAGTGTGGGGCCATCGACCTACGAGCAGTACTTC.

The gene calls are TRBV7-2 and TRBJ2-1, with 11 bases lining up with TRBD2. This CDR3 is built from 16 residues. The germline V gene has CDR1 SGHTA and CDR2 FQGNSA. V trimming: 6 bases; J trimming: 0 bases; junction bases outside the gene matches: 4. Here the CDR3 reads CASSPTSGSSYNEQFF. The DNA for the CDR3 is TGTGCCAGCAGTCCTACTAGCGGGAGCTCCTACAATGAGCAGTTCTTC.

The CDR3 DNA follows: TGTGCCAGCAAGGGGGAGTTGAACACTGAAGCTTTCTTT. Translating gives CASKGELNTEAFF. The chain has TRBV6-5 and TRBJ1-1, with TRBD1 as a possible D gene (6 bases). V was pared by 7 bases and J by 0 bases, with 9 bases between. Germline CDR1 and CDR2: MNHEY and SVGAGI. CDR3 length equals 13 residues.

The chain combines TRBV11-3 with TRBJ2-1; D uncertain. Trimming removed 5 bases from V and 4 bases from J, with 12 bases in between. This CDR3 region has 14 residues. The germline V gene encodes CDR1 SGHNT and CDR2 YENEEA. This CDR3 reads CASSPTQAYNEQFF. The CDR3 DNA reads as TGTGCCAGCAGCCCAACCCAGGCTTACAATGAGCAGTTCTTC.

A single count supports this clone. This sequence joins TRBV18 and TRBJ1-3, with 10 bases aligning to TRBD1. The CDR3 covers 21 residues. V shed 5 bases, J shed 3 bases, and the junction held 22 bases outside the gene matches. From germline, CDR1 is KGHSH and CDR2 LQKENI. The CDR3 DNA reads TGTGCCAGCTCAGCTTCCGGGACAGGGGCCTCTGCTCTCTGTTTTGGAAACACCATATATTTT. Translated, it gives CASSASGTGASALCFGNTIYF. Full variable domain (outside the CDR3, taken from reference TRBV18 and TRBJ1-3): NAGVMQNPRHLVRRRGQEARLRCSPMKGHSHVYWYRQLPEEGLKFMVYLQKENIIDESGMPKERFSAEFPKEGPSILRIQQVVRGDSAAYFCASSASGTGASALCFGNTIYFGEGSWLTVV.

CDR3 sequence (DNA): TGTGCCAGCAGCCAAGAAGCAGGGGGCACCGGGGAGCTGTTTTTT. Protein: CASSQEAGGTGELFF. V usage is TRBV4-2 and J usage is TRBJ2-2, with 7 positions matching TRBD1. Looked up from germline, CDR1 is LGHNA and CDR2 is YNFKEQ. With V trimmed by 0 bases and J by 4 bases, 2 bases remained unmatched. The length of the CDR3 is 15 residues.

The genes are TRBV4-2 and TRBJ2-7, with 9 bases matching TRBD1. Germline assignment: CDR1 LGHNA and CDR2 YNFKEQ. V dropped 3 bases and J dropped 2; count of bases not matched to a gene: 5. The CDR3 totals 15 residues. The CDR3 reads CASSHIGTGTYEQYF. CDR3 nucleotides: TGTGCCAGCAGCCATATCGGGACAGGGACCTACGAGCAGTACTTC.

The V and J genes are TRBV19 and TRBJ2-1, with D maybe TRBD1 (5 bases). There are 14 residues in the CDR3. Germline CDR1 is LNHDA and CDR2 is SQIVND (reference sequence). The V end was cut by 4 bases, the J end by 0 bases, with 7 bases between. CDR3 coding DNA: TGTGCCAGTAGTACTACAGGCTCCTACAATGAGCAGTTCTTC. Protein sequence: CASSTTGSYNEQFF.

This clone was detected a few times. The DNA for the CDR3 is TGCGCCAGCAGCACTAGCGGGAGCACAGATACGCAGTATTTT. This encodes CASSTSGSTDTQYF. The gene calls are TRBV4-3 and TRBJ2-3; the match to TRBD2 covers 9 bases. The CDR3 covers 14 residues. Per the germline V gene, CDR1 is LGHNA and CDR2 is YSLEER. The J segment lost 0 bases and the V segment lost 5 bases, leaving 0 bases of the junction unmatched.

V usage is TRBV7-9 and J usage is TRBJ2-7; the D gene is possibly TRBD1 (6 bases). V was pared by 0 bases and J by 4 bases, with 13 bases between. The V gene's germline CDR1 is SEHNR and CDR2 FQNEAQ (reference sequence). The CDR3 extends over 15 amino acids. As DNA, the CDR3 is TGTGCCAGCAGCTTAGCGCAGGGGACGATTTACGAGCAGTACTTC. Residues: CASSLAQGTIYEQYF. The full variable domain, rest sourced from reference TRBV7-9 and TRBJ2-7, is DTGVSQNPRHKITKRGQNVTFRCDPISEHNRLYWYRQTLGQGPEFLTYFQNEAQLEKSRLLSDRFSAERPKGSFSTLEIQRTEQGDSAMYLCASSLAQGTIYEQYFGPGTRLTVT.

V is TRBV5-6 and J is TRBJ1-5; D call uncertain. Germline CDR1 SGHDT, CDR2 YYEEEE. V lost 0 bases and J lost 3, with 10 bases in between. This CDR3 region has 15 residues. CDR3 DNA sequence: TGTGCCAGCAGCTTGGGGGCGCACCTCAATCAGCCCCAGCATTTT. Its protein is CASSLGAHLNQPQHF.

The chain recombines TRBV7-2 with TRBJ2-5; 10 nucleotides match TRBD2. From germline, CDR1 is SGHTA and CDR2 FQGNSA. This CDR3 comprises 17 residues. Trimming cost V 5 bases and J 5 bases; bases outside gene matches: 14. CDR3 DNA sequence: TGTGCCAGCAGCACCCGGACTAGCGGAGGGTCAGGCGAGACCCAGTACTTC. It specifies CASSTRTSGGSGETQYF.

V gene TRBV6-1 combines with J gene TRBJ2-3; D is uncertain. Trimming took 6 bases from V and 7 from J, leaving 8 bases between them. Germline V CDR1 and CDR2: MNHNS, SASEGT. The CDR3 length is 11 residues. CDR3 amino acids: CASSRRHTQYF. CDR3 nucleotides: TGTGCCAGCAGCCGCAGGCATACGCAGTATTTT.

This clone has a single count. This chain uses TRBV5-4 with TRBJ2-2; the D gene is possibly TRBD2 (5 bases). V was clipped by 4 bases and J by 0 bases, with 13 bases between them. CDR3 length equals 16 residues. From germline, CDR1 is SGHNT and CDR2 YYREEE (reference sequence). In DNA, the CDR3 is TGTGCCAGCAGCCCAGTCGAGGGATCGAACACCGGGGAGCTGTTTTTT. Translating it yields CASSPVEGSNTGELFF.

The V call is TRBV19, the J call TRBJ2-7; 13 nucleotides agree with TRBD2. Trimming at V came to 1 base and at J to 6 bases, leaving 0 bases not matched to a gene. The CDR3 runs to 14 residues. Germline assignment: CDR1 LNHDA and CDR2 SQIVND (reference sequence). CDR3 nucleotide sequence: TGTGCCAGTAGTATAGGGACTAGCGGGAGCGAGCAGTACTTC. It translates to CASSIGTSGSEQYF. Supplemented by reference TRBV19 and TRBJ2-7, the full variable domain reads DGGITQSPKYLFRKEGQNVTLSCEQNLNHDAMYWYRQDPGQGLRLIYYSQIVNDFQKGDIAEGYSVSREKKESFPLTVTSAQKNPTAFYLCASSIGTSGSEQYFGPGTRLTVT.

The chain combines TRBV25-1 with TRBJ2-2; 7 nucleotides line up with TRBD1. This CDR3 comprises 18 residues. CDR1 is MGHDK and CDR2 is SYGVNS in the germline V gene. J lost 7 bases, V lost 1 base, and 15 bases had no gene match. The CDR3 bases are TGTGCCAGCAGTGAATTTATGGTAGAGGGGGCGAAGTTCGGGGAGCTGTTTTTT. Translated: CASSEFMVEGAKFGELFF.

V and J are TRBV7-9 and TRBJ1-1; no firm D call. The V gene's germline CDR1 is SEHNR and CDR2 FQNEAQ (reference sequence). V was trimmed by 8 bases and J by 1 base, leaving 11 bases between them. The CDR3 is 13 amino acids. The DNA for the CDR3 is TGTGCCAGCCGTGACGAGGAGAACACTGAAGCTTTCTTT. Protein: CASRDEENTEAFF.

V usage is TRBV19 and J usage is TRBJ1-6; D gene ambiguous. The germline gives CDR1 LNHDA, CDR2 SQIVND (reference sequence). The CDR3 consists of 16 residues. V dropped 1 base and J dropped 0 bases, with 7 bases sitting between them. The DNA of the CDR3 is TGTGCCAGTAGTATAGGAGGCAGCTCCTATAATTCACCCCTCCACTTT. The encoded protein is CASSIGGSSYNSPLHF.

This clone was recorded only once. The chain carries TRBV6-5 and TRBJ2-3, with D uncertain. CDR3 length: 15 amino acids. Looked up from germline, CDR1 is MNHEY and CDR2 is SVGAGI. The V end lost 8 bases, the J end lost 2 bases, and 17 bases lay between the germline ends. CDR3 coding DNA: TGTGCCAGCGGAGAACGGAGCGCCGCCACAGATACGCAGTATTTT. Amino acids: CASGERSAATDTQYF.

This clone turned up a few times. The chain uses TRBV6-5 and TRBJ1-2; 9 nucleotides line up with TRBD1. CDR1 and CDR2 (germline): MNHEY, SVGAGI. Trimming cost V 0 bases and J 6 bases; bases outside gene matches: 5. This CDR3 comprises 15 residues. DNA of the CDR3: TGTGCCAGCAGTTACTCTGCGGGGACAGGGAATGGCTACACCTTC. It translates to CASSYSAGTGNGYTF.

The J gene is TRBJ2-7, the V gene TRBV27; D is unclear. Germline V CDR1 and CDR2: MNHEY, SMNVEV (reference sequence). This CDR3 contains 15 residues. Trimming took off 3 bases at V and 5 bases at J, with 17 bases between the two ends. CDR3 sequence reads: CASSFSPQQGDEQYF. CDR3 DNA: TGTGCCAGCAGTTTCAGTCCCCAGCAAGGAGACGAGCAGTACTTC.

This clone was seen a few times. The chain links TRBV6-5 to TRBJ2-3; 11 positions match TRBD2. This CDR3 is 14 amino acids long. The V gene's germline CDR1 is MNHEY and CDR2 SVGAGI. V lost 7 bases and J lost 2; bases outside the gene matches: 2. The CDR3 nucleotides read TGTGCCAGCATTAGCGGGAGGGCCACAGATACGCAGTATTTT. It is translated as CASISGRATDTQYF.